This T cell receptor (beta chain) was retrieved from a study of T-cell reconstitution after alpha-beta-depleted transplantation in children (dated by TCRdb to 2016 to 2017). Notes on the research overall: Using TCR repertoire profiling, the study followed T-cell immune reconstitution in a quantitative way in children after TCRalphabeta/CD19-depleted allogeneic hematopoietic cell transplantation.

In its sample, this clonotype was seen a few times. The antigen it binds to is not known. Base qualities are not at hand, and no much larger clone is one base apart. For this chain, trimming is 0 bases at the V end and 7 bases at the J end, and the number of junction bases without a gene match is 11. The CDR3 sequence holds 16 residues, the cysteine and phenylalanine included. Only the CDR3 region is kept as DNA, spanning 48 bases read in frame from base 1. According to the germline V gene (reference sequence), CDR1 reads DFQATT and CDR2 reads SNEGSKA. Libraries were made using PCR. The instrument was an Illumina HiSeq 2500. TCR library preparation used molecular barcoding, with unique molecular identifiers applied to normalize quantification of the TCRbeta repertoire. TCRdb took the public reads, trimmed them with fastp at Q25, ran MiXCR for clone calling and kept in-frame beta chains. Here each entry gathers all rows of one CDR3 protein and keeps the most common genes and DNA. Recorded for this sample are nearly 400,000 distinct CDR3 sequences; around 20% of them occurred a single time. The ten largest account for around 3.9% of the sample.

This TCR was sampled from a human donor who donated a stem cell graft to a child with acute myeloid leukemia. In this chain, TRBV20-1 is recombined with TRBJ2-5; 10 middle bases align to TRBD2. Sequencing was performed on PBMCs from the stem cell graft donor, taken from the stem cell graft. CDR3 reads: CSAREGSGRALGTQYF. The nucleotide sequence is given as TGCAGTGCTAGAGAGGGGAGCGGGAGGGCCCTCGGGACCCAGTACTTC.